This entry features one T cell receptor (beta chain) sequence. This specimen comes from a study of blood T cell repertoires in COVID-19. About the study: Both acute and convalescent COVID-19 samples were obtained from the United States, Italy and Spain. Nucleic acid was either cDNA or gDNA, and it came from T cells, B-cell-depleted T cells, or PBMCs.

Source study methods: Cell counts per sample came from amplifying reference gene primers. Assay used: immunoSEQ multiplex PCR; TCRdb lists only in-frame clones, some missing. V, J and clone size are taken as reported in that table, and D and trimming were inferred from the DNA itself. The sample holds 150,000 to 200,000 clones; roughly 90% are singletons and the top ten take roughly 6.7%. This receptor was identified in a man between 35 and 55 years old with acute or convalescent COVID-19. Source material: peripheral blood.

For the CDR3, the DNA is TGTGCCAGCAGCCCGCCCCGGCCAGGGGGCTACAATGAGCAGTTCTTC. Its translation is CASSPPRPGGYNEQFF. The V and J genes are TRBV7-2 and TRBJ2-1; 7 bases line up with TRBD1. Germline CDR1 and CDR2: SGHTA and FQGNSA. The V and J ends lost 5 bases and 3 bases, in that order; junction bases with no gene match: 10. The CDR3 extends over 16 amino acids.